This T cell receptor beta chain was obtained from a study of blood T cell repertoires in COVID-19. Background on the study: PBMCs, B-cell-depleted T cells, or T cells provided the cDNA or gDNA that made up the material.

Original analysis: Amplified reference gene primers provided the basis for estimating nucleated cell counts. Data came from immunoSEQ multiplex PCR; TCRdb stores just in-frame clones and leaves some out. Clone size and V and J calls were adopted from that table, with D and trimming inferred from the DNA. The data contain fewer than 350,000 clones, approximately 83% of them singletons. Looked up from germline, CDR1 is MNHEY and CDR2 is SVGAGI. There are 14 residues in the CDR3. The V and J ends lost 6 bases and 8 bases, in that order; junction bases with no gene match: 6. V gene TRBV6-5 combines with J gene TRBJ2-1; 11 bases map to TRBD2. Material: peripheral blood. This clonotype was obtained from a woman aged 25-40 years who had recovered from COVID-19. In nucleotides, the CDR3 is TGTGCCAGCAGAACCCCGGGACTAGCGGATGAGCAGTTCTTC. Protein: CASRTPGLADEQFF.